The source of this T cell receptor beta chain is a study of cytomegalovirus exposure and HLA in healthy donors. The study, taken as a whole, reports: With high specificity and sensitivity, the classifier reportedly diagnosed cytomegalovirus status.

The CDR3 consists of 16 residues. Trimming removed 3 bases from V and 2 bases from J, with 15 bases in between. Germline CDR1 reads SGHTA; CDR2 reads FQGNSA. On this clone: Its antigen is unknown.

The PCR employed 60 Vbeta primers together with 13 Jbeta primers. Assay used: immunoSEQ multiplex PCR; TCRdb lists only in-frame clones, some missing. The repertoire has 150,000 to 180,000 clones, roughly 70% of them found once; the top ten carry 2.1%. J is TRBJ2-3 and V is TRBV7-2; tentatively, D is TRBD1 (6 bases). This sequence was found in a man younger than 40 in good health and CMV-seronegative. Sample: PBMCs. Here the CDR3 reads CASSFADRTSTDTQYF. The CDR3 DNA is TGTGCCAGCAGCTTTGCTGACAGGACCTCCACAGATACGCAGTATTTT.